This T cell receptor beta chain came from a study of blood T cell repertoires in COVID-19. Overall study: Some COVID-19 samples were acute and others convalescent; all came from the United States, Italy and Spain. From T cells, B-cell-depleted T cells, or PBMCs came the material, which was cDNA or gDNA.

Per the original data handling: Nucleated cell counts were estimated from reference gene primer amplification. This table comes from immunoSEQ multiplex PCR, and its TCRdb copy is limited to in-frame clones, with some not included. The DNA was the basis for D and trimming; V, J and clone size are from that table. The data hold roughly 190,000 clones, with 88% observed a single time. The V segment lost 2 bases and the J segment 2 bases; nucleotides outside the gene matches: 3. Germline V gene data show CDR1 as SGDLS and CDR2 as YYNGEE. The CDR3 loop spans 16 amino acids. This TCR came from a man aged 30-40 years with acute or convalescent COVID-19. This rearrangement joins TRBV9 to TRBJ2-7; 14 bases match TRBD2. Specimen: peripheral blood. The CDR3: CASSVGTSGSPYEQYF. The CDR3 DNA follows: TGTGCCAGCAGCGTCGGGACTAGCGGGAGTCCCTACGAGCAGTACTTC. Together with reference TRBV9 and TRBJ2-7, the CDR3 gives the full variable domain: DSGVTQTPKHLITATGQRVTLRCSPRSGDLSVYWYQQSLDQGLQFLIQYYNGEERAKGNILERFSAQQFPDLHSELNLSSLELGDSALYFCASSVGTSGSPYEQYFGPGTRLTVT.